Listed below are T cell receptor beta chains from one sample, sequenced in a study of cytotoxic CD8 clonotypes in ibrutinib-treated CLL. Sequencing was performed with immunoSEQ multiplex PCR; in TCRdb, only in-frame clones are kept and a portion is missing. Of under 150,000 clones in the sample, roughly 80% were seen once. This specimen consisted of PBMCs, obtained after 24 months of ibrutinib treatment. Receptors were obtained from a human donor with chronic lymphocytic leukemia. Both conserved end residues are part of each CDR3. A D gene is named only where the DNA matches it firmly. Clone size is not always given. Where it is, it says once, few, many or a class for expanded clones.

d_call	v_call	j_call	clone_size	cdr3_aa	cdr3_nt
TRBD1	TRBV5-6	TRBJ1-1	NA	CASSLTGGLDTEAFF	TGTGCCAGCAGCTTGACAGGGGGGCTAGACACTGAAGCTTTCTTT
NA	TRBV5-3	TRBJ2-1	NA	CARSPTPLIWAGAHNEQFF	TGTGCCAGAAGCCCCACCCCACTAATATGGGCGGGGGCCCACAATGAGCAGTTCTTC
NA	TRBV9	TRBJ1-2	NA	CASSVGQSEGYTF	TGTGCCAGCAGCGTAGGACAGTCCGAAGGCTACACCTTC
NA	TRBV30	TRBJ1-2	NA	CAWIGVTGSYSGYTF	TGTGCCTGGATAGGGGTCACAGGCTCCTATTCAGGCTACACCTTC
TRBD1	TRBV9	TRBJ2-3	NA	CARRGRDRSTDTQYF	TGTGCCAGACGGGGCCGGGACAGAAGCACAGATACGCAGTATTTT
NA	TRBV18	TRBJ2-3	once	CASSPGGSTDTQYF	TGTGCCAGCTCACCAGGCGGAAGCACAGATACGCAGTATTTT
NA	TRBV2	TRBJ1-3	few	CASSGDVGNTIYF	TGTGCCAGCAGTGGGGACGTTGGAAACACCATATATTTT
TRBD1	TRBV9	TRBJ1-3	NA	CASSVLSGGGQGLGNTIYF	TGTGCCAGCAGCGTCCTCAGCGGGGGCGGACAGGGCCTAGGAAACACCATATATTTT
NA	TRBV10-3	TRBJ2-7	once	CAISELGGYEQYF	TGTGCCATCAGTGAGTTGGGCGGCTACGAGCAGTACTTC
NA	TRBV10-1	TRBJ1-1	NA	CASSFQVNTEAFF	TGCGCCAGCAGTTTCCAAGTGAACACTGAAGCTTTCTTT
NA	TRBV2	TRBJ1-2	NA	CASSSGLGLGYTF	TGTGCCAGCAGTTCGGGCCTGGGGCTTGGCTACACCTTC
TRBD1	TRBV6-1	TRBJ1-5	NA	CASSRDRGINQPQHF	TGTGCCAGCAGCCGGGACAGGGGCATCAATCAGCCCCAGCATTTT
NA	TRBV14	TRBJ1-1	NA	CASSQGRGRTFEAFF	TGTGCCAGCAGCCAAGGGAGGGGCCGGACCTTTGAAGCTTTCTTT
TRBD1	TRBV27	TRBJ1-2	NA	CASSLRIWTGPLAPFFYGYTF	TGTGCCAGCAGTCTAAGAATCTGGACAGGACCCTTGGCCCCCTTTTTCTATGGCTACACCTTC
NA	TRBV20-1	TRBJ2-7	NA	CSARRGYEQYF	TGCAGTGCTAGAAGGGGGTACGAGCAGTACTTC
TRBD1	TRBV6-1	TRBJ1-4	NA	CASSEALGDRLNEKLFF	TGTGCCAGCAGTGAAGCGCTAGGGGACAGGCTAAATGAAAAACTGTTTTTT
NA	TRBV18	TRBJ1-2	NA	CASSPRPAGDYGYTF	TGTGCCAGCTCACCCCGACCCGCCGGGGACTATGGCTACACCTTC
NA	TRBV30	TRBJ1-3	NA	CAWMGEASGNTIYF	TGTGCCTGGATGGGGGAGGCCTCTGGAAACACCATATATTTT
NA	TRBV7-6	TRBJ1-5	NA	CASSPAQGRSQPQHF	TGTGCCAGCAGCCCGGCACAGGGCAGGAGTCAGCCCCAGCATTTT
TRBD2	TRBV19	TRBJ2-5	NA	CASSTGLAEKETQYF	TGTGCCAGTAGTACGGGACTAGCGGAAAAAGAGACCCAGTACTTC